These T cell receptor beta chains were read from a single sample in a study of cytomegalovirus exposure and HLA in healthy donors. Data came from immunoSEQ multiplex PCR; TCRdb stores just in-frame clones and leaves some out. Counted here are 25,000 to 30,000 clones, approximately 62% occurring once; the ten biggest clones make up approximately 42%. The sample consisted of PBMCs. The source of these receptors is a male donor in good health and CMV-seropositive. The CDR3 runs from the conserved cysteine through the conserved F or W. A D gene is named only where the DNA matches it firmly. The size field is filled for only some rows; it gives once, few, many or a size class.

v_call	cdr3_length	j_call	clone_size	d_call	cdr3_aa	cdr3_nt
TRBV7-9	13	TRBJ1-4	-	-	CAGNRAPNEKLFF	TGTGCCGGGAACAGGGCTCCTAATGAAAAACTGTTTTTT
TRBV27	15	TRBJ1-2	-	-	CASSLSMAGGWGYTF	TGTGCCAGCAGTTTATCGATGGCAGGCGGGTGGGGCTACACCTTC
TRBV19	12	TRBJ2-4	-	TRBD2	CASSSAGGIQYF	TGTGCCAGTAGTTCCGCGGGGGGCATTCAGTACTTC
TRBV9	12	TRBJ1-1	-	-	CASSVGEGEAFF	TGTGCCAGCAGCGTAGGTGAGGGTGAAGCTTTCTTT
TRBV6-4	13	TRBJ2-3	medium-sized	-	CASSDSEFDTQYF	TGTGCCAGCAGTGACTCAGAGTTCGATACGCAGTATTTT
TRBV6-5	14	TRBJ1-2	-	TRBD1	CASSSAGQGYGYTF	TGTGCCAGCAGTTCCGCGGGACAGGGGTATGGCTACACCTTC
TRBV5-4	15	TRBJ2-3	-	TRBD1	CASSLETGWADTQYF	TGTGCCAGCAGCTTGGAGACAGGGTGGGCAGATACGCAGTATTTT
TRBV4-1	13	TRBJ1-1	-	-	CASSPSEWAEAFF	TGCGCCAGCAGCCCCTCGGAGTGGGCTGAAGCTTTCTTT
TRBV6-6	12	TRBJ1-2	-	TRBD1	CAGRDRAHGYTF	TGTGCCGGCCGAGACAGGGCCCATGGCTACACCTTC
TRBV10-3	14	TRBJ2-6	few	-	CAISDRSGANVLTF	TGTGCCATCAGTGACCGCTCTGGGGCCAACGTCCTGACTTTC
TRBV25-1	16	TRBJ1-5	-	TRBD1	CASSDTGGYNNQPQHF	TGTGCCAGCAGTGATACAGGGGGCTACAACAATCAGCCCCAGCATTTT
TRBV2	14	TRBJ1-5	-	-	CAAAGGMDNQPQHF	TGTGCCGCCGCGGGGGGAATGGACAATCAGCCCCAGCATTTT
TRBV6-5	16	TRBJ1-1	-	TRBD1	CASSSGQTYLNTEAFF	TGTGCCAGCAGTTCGGGACAGACATACCTAAACACTGAAGCTTTCTTT
TRBV7-9	15	TRBJ1-4	-	-	CASSPDRGTNEKLFF	TGTGCCAGCAGCCCAGACCGGGGAACTAATGAAAAACTGTTTTTT
TRBV5-4	15	TRBJ2-1	-	TRBD1	CASSSGQGGLDEQFF	TGTGCCAGCAGCTCGGGACAGGGGGGCCTCGATGAGCAGTTCTTC
TRBV10-2	15	TRBJ1-5	-	TRBD1	CASRSGQGAVQPQHF	TGCGCCAGCAGATCAGGACAGGGGGCCGTTCAGCCCCAGCATTTT
TRBV14	15	TRBJ1-2	-	-	CASSQEKWQGGGYTF	TGTGCCAGCAGCCAAGAAAAGTGGCAGGGTGGCGGCTACACCTTC
TRBV6-1	15	TRBJ2-7	few	TRBD2	CASSELAGSSYEQYF	TGTGCCAGCAGTGAACTAGCGGGCAGCTCCTACGAGCAGTACTTC
TRBV7-9	13	TRBJ2-7	-	-	CASSEDSSYEQYF	TGTGCCAGCAGCGAAGACAGCTCCTACGAGCAGTACTTC
TRBV27	14	TRBJ1-1	-	TRBD1	CASRPTGGATEAFF	TGTGCCAGCAGACCCACAGGGGGTGCCACTGAAGCTTTCTTT
TRBV6-1	15	TRBJ1-5	few	-	CASSDTEYSNQPQHF	TGTGCCAGCAGTGACACAGAATATAGCAATCAGCCCCAGCATTTT
TRBV10-3	13	TRBJ1-2	-	-	CAISFLQGDGYTF	TGTGCCATCAGTTTTTTACAGGGTGATGGCTACACCTTC
TRBV7-3	17	TRBJ2-5	-	TRBD2	CASRNPVYGGSQETQYF	TGTGCCAGCAGGAACCCCGTTTACGGGGGGAGCCAAGAGACCCAGTACTTC
TRBV9	16	TRBJ2-2	once	-	CASSVVPETNTGELFF	TGTGCCAGCAGCGTAGTCCCAGAAACGAACACCGGGGAGCTGTTTTTT
TRBV25-1	15	TRBJ1-4	-	TRBD1	CASSAVGQGPEKLFF	TGTGCCAGCAGTGCCGTGGGACAGGGTCCTGAAAAACTGTTTTTT
TRBV4-1	15	TRBJ1-1	-	TRBD1	CASSQEGTGRTEAFF	TGCGCCAGCAGCCAAGAGGGGACAGGGAGAACTGAAGCTTTCTTT
TRBV6-1	14	TRBJ2-5	-	TRBD1	CASSGTGRWETQYF	TGTGCCAGCAGTGGGACAGGGCGGTGGGAGACCCAGTACTTC
TRBV5-4	16	TRBJ1-1	-	-	CASSLGVGGKNTEAFF	TGTGCCAGCAGCTTGGGAGTAGGCGGCAAGAACACTGAAGCTTTCTTT
TRBV19	17	TRBJ2-7	-	TRBD2	CASSPGTSGIPSREQYF	TGTGCCAGTAGTCCGGGGACTAGCGGGATTCCCTCGCGGGAGCAGTACTTC